Presented here are 4 T cell receptor beta chains from one specimen sequenced in a study of T cells in Graves' hyperthyroidism and ophthalmopathy. Regions amplified from RNA transcripts were the TCR beta CDR3 regions. With the HTBI primer set, the TCR CDR3 went through a first round of RT-PCR. TCRdb re-called the multiplex PCR reads through MiXCR, storing one row per CDR3 protein. The data hold around 610,000 distinct CDR3 sequences, with approximately 14% observed a single time. The sample taken for sequencing was blood. All receptors derive from a woman aged 35 to 49 with Graves' ophthalmopathy.

There are many counts of this clonotype. The genes are TRBV30 and TRBJ2-5, with 7 nucleotides matching TRBD1. There are 13 residues in the CDR3. Germline values: CDR1 GTSNPN, CDR2 SVGIG (reference sequence). Trimming cost V 0 bases and J 6 bases; bases outside gene matches: 4. The CDR3 protein is CAWSVGQSKTQYF. In DNA form, the CDR3 reads TGTGCCTGGAGTGTGGGACAGTCCAAGACCCAGTACTTC.

The V gene is TRBV6-1, the J gene TRBJ1-3; a weak D match, TRBD1 (6 bases). The CDR3 is made up of 17 amino acids. V dropped 6 bases and J dropped 0 bases, with 18 bases sitting between them. The germline V gene has CDR1 MNHNS and CDR2 SASEGT. CDR3 loop: CASRRTVSSFSGNTIYF. The CDR3 DNA reads as TGTGCCAGCAGAAGGACAGTTTCTTCTTTCTCTGGAAACACCATATATTTT.

The chain employs TRBV6-2 or TRBV6-3 and TRBJ1-2; D not resolved. Trimming took off 0 bases at V and 7 bases at J, with 9 bases between the two ends. CDR1 is MNHEY and CDR2 is SVGEGT in the germline V gene. The CDR3 is 13 amino acids. The DNA of the CDR3 is TGTGCCAGCAGTTACTCGGAGACGACTGGCTACACCTTC. Encoded protein: CASSYSETTGYTF.

This clonotype was seen only a few times. The rearrangement joins TRBV7-9 to TRBJ2-2; 7 nucleotides agree with TRBD2. Germline lookup yields CDR1 SEHNR and CDR2 FQNEAQ (reference sequence). The CDR3 totals 14 residues. V was clipped by 6 bases and J by 6 bases; unmatched bases: 7. The CDR3 sequence is CASRNRGGSGELFF. As DNA, the CDR3 is TGTGCCAGCAGAAATCGCGGGGGTTCCGGGGAGCTGTTTTTT.